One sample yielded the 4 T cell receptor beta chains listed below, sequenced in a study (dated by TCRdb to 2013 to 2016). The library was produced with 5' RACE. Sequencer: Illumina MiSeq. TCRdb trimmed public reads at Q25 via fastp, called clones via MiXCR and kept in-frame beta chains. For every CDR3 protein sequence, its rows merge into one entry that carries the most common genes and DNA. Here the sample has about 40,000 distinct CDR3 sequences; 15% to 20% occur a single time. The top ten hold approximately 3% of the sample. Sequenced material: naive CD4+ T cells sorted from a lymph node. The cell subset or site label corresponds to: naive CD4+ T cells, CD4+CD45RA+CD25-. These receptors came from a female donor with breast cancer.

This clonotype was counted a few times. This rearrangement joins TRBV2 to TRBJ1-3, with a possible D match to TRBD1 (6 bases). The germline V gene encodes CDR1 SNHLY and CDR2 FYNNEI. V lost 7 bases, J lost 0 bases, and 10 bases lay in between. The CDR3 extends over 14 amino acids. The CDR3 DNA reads TGTGCCAGCAATTTACAGGGCTCTGGAAACACCATATATTTT. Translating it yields CASNLQGSGNTIYF. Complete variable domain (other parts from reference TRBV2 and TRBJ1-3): EPEVTQTPSHQVTQMGQEVILRCVPISNHLYFYWYRQILGQKVEFLVSFYNNEISEKSEIFDDQFSVERPDGSNFTLKIRSTKLEDSAMYFCASNLQGSGNTIYFGEGSWLTVV.

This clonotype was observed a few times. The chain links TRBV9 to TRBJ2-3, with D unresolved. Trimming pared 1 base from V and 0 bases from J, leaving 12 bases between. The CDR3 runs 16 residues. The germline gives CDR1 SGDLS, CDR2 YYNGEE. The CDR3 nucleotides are TGTGCCAGCAGCGTATTGGGCAGTCCTAGCACAGATACGCAGTATTTT. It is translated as CASSVLGSPSTDTQYF.

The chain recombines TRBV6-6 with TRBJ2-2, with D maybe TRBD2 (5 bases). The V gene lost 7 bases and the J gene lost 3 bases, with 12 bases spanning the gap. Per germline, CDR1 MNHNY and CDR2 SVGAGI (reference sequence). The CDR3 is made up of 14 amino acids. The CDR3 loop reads CASTPKGDTGELFF. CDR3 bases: TGTGCCAGCACCCCTAAGGGAGACACCGGGGAGCTGTTTTTT.

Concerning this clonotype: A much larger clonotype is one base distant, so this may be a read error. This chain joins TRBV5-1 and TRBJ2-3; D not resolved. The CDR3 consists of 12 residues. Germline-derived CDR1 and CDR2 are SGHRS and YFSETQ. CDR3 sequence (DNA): TGCGCCAGCAGCTTGAGCACAGATACGCAGTGTTTT. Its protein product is CASSLSTDTQCF.